These 5 T cell receptor beta chains originate from one sample sequenced in a study of post-analysis software for immune sequencing data. Study-wide findings and caveats: Patients carried roughly 5 TRBV segments more frequently than controls did, and TRBV5-6, TRBV5-1 and TRBV20-1 were among them.

These receptors have no known antigen. The TCR beta cDNA libraries contained unique molecular identifiers. TCRdb re-called the PCR reads with MiXCR, one entry per CDR3 protein. The sample lists some 690,000 distinct CDR3 sequences, 30% occurring once. The source material was blood. The receptors originated from a girl aged 10 to 17 with multiple sclerosis.

This clonotype appeared a few times. The chain uses TRBV27 and TRBJ2-4; the D gene could be TRBD1 or TRBD2 (5 bases each). Trimming pared 5 bases from V and 5 bases from J, leaving 16 bases between. The CDR3 has 15 amino acids. The germline gives CDR1 MNHEY, CDR2 SMNVEV (reference sequence). In nucleotides, the CDR3 is TGTGCCAGCAGTCCCCGGCTCGGGACGGAAAACATTCAGTACTTC. It is translated as CASSPRLGTENIQYF.

CDR3 DNA sequence: TGCAGTGCTCATAAACCTAGCGGGCCGACAGATACGCAGTATTTT. This sequence encodes CSAHKPSGPTDTQYF. The chain is built from TRBV20-1 and TRBJ2-3; 8 positions agree with TRBD2. Per the germline V gene, CDR1 is DFQATT and CDR2 is SNEGSKA (reference sequence). V was clipped by 5 bases and J by 3 bases; unmatched bases: 10. CDR3 length: 15 residues.

V gene TRBV6-6 combines with J gene TRBJ1-5, with TRBD1 as a possible D gene (6 bases). The CDR3 has 15 residues. Per germline, CDR1 MNHNY and CDR2 SVGAGI (reference sequence). Trimming removed 8 bases from V and 4 bases from J, with 18 bases in between. CDR3 sequence: CASGGLERTNQPQHF. In DNA form, the CDR3 reads TGTGCCAGCGGGGGCCTGGAGCGGACTAATCAGCCCCAGCATTTT.

This chain joins TRBV27 and TRBJ2-1; TRBD2 agrees at 9 bases. The junction had 6 bases not matched to a gene; V was cut back by 3 bases and J by 6 bases. CDR3 size: 15 residues. Germline V lookup: CDR1 MNHEY, CDR2 SMNVEV (reference sequence). The CDR3 reads CASSLVPSGTNEQFF. In DNA form, the CDR3 reads TGTGCCAGCAGTTTGGTGCCTAGCGGGACCAATGAGCAGTTCTTC.

This chain uses TRBV5-1 with TRBJ2-3; TRBD1 matches 8 bases. V was pared by 4 bases and J by 6 bases, with 7 bases of the junction left unmatched. Looked up from germline, CDR1 is SGHRS and CDR2 is YFSETQ. The CDR3 totals 14 residues. Here the CDR3 DNA reads TGCGCCAGCAGCCGCGGACAGGGTTCCGATACGCAGTATTTT. It is translated as CASSRGQGSDTQYF. Full variable domain (missing parts from reference TRBV5-1 and TRBJ2-3): KAGVTQTPRYLIKTRGQQVTLSCSPISGHRSVSWYQQTPGQGLQFLFEYFSETQRNKGNFPGRFSGRQFSNSRSEMNVSTLELGDSALYLCASSRGQGSDTQYFGPGTRLTVL.